These 24 T cell receptor beta chains share one sample of origin, sequenced in a study of blood T cell repertoires in COVID-19. The assay was immunoSEQ multiplex PCR, and TCRdb's table has in-frame clones only and misses some. The sample has a few hundred thousand clones, roughly 85% seen once. Sequenced: peripheral blood. The source is a human donor in a cohort sampled during active COVID-19.

This clone was detected only once. The V call is TRBV10-2, the J call TRBJ1-5; 7 bases line up with TRBD1. CDR3 length: 13 amino acids. Germline CDR1 WSHSY, CDR2 SAAADI. Trimming cost V 7 bases and J 4 bases; bases outside gene matches: 4. In DNA, the CDR3 is TGCGCCAGCACCGGACAGGCGAATCAGCCCCAGCATTTT. Translating it yields CASTGQANQPQHF.

In its sample, this clone was seen once. V is TRBV6-6 and J is TRBJ2-3, with 11 bases matching TRBD2. The germline V gene encodes CDR1 MNHNY and CDR2 SVGAGI (reference sequence). CDR3 length: 17 residues. The ends lost 5 bases at V and 2 bases at J; junction bases unmatched: 9. This CDR3 is CASSPEKTSGATDTQYF. The CDR3 DNA is TGTGCCAGCAGTCCAGAGAAGACTAGCGGGGCCACAGATACGCAGTATTTT.

The table lists this clone with a few counts. The chain recombines TRBV12-5 with TRBJ2-7; 8 bases map to TRBD1. The J segment lost 4 bases and the V segment lost 4 bases, leaving 9 bases of the junction unmatched. This CDR3 region has 15 residues. Germline V gives CDR1 LGHNT, CDR2 FRNRAP. CDR3 protein: CASGSGTGLNYEQYF. Written as DNA, the CDR3 is TGTGCTAGTGGTTCGGGGACAGGTCTCAATTACGAGCAGTACTTC.

This clone has only a few counts. The gene calls are TRBV12-3 or TRBV12-4 and TRBJ2-2; 10 bases line up with TRBD1. Trimming removed 8 bases from V and 8 bases from J; junction bases left unmatched: 5. The CDR3 contains 13 residues. The CDR3 loop is CASGDRGGGELFF. In DNA, the CDR3 is TGTGCCAGCGGGGACAGGGGAGGAGGGGAGCTGTTTTTT.

The rearrangement joins TRBV5-5 to TRBJ2-5; TRBD2 matches at 11 bases. With 1 base clipped from V and 2 bases from J, the junction kept 4 bases outside the gene matches. The length of the CDR3 is 16 residues. Germline lookup yields CDR1 SGHKS and CDR2 YYEKEE (reference sequence). The CDR3 DNA sequence: TGTGCCAGCAGCTTGTCTCCTAGCGGGGGGCAAGAGACCCAGTACTTC. Protein: CASSLSPSGGQETQYF.

This chain uses TRBV5-1 with TRBJ2-7; D remains ambiguous. This CDR3 contains 13 residues. Germline loops: CDR1 SGHRS, CDR2 YFSETQ. V was trimmed by 0 bases and J by 3 bases, leaving 7 bases between them. The CDR3 sequence is CASSLDWYYEQYF. The CDR3 DNA sequence: TGCGCCAGCAGCTTGGACTGGTACTACGAGCAGTACTTC.

V is TRBV9 and J is TRBJ1-1; D is ambiguous. Trimming stripped 0 bases from V and 3 bases from J, with 12 bases between. This CDR3 has 15 amino acids. Germline CDR1 reads SGDLS; CDR2 reads YYNGEE. The CDR3 spells CASSVGEGTHTEAFF. The CDR3 DNA reads as TGTGCCAGCAGCGTAGGTGAGGGAACGCACACTGAAGCTTTCTTT.

The chain carries TRBV19 and TRBJ1-5, with 7 positions matching TRBD1. The CDR3 is 13 residues long. Germline CDR1 and CDR2: LNHDA and SQIVND (reference sequence). The trim removed 4 bases at V and 7 bases at J, leaving 4 bases unmatched. The chain's CDR3 is CASSTGGGQPQHF. For the CDR3, the DNA is TGTGCCAGTAGTACAGGGGGTGGCCAGCCCCAGCATTTT.

This rearrangement joins TRBV30 to TRBJ2-2; D might be TRBD1 (5 bases). There are 11 residues in the CDR3. Trimming left V 5 bases short and J 6 bases short, with 7 bases between. The germline gives CDR1 GTSNPN, CDR2 SVGIG (reference sequence). DNA of the CDR3: TGTGCCTGGGCCAGGGCCGGGGAGCTGTTTTTT. This codes for CAWARAGELFF.

The chain is built from TRBV5-1 and TRBJ2-1, with 12 bases fitting TRBD2. Germline values: CDR1 SGHRS, CDR2 YFSETQ. Trimming cost V 4 bases and J 6 bases; bases outside gene matches: 5. The CDR3 consists of 15 residues. The CDR3 DNA follows: TGCGCCAGCAGCGCAGGACTAGCGGGGATCAATGAGCAGTTCTTC. Translated: CASSAGLAGINEQFF.

The chain combines TRBV20-1 with TRBJ1-6; D gene unclear. V lost 3 bases to trimming and J lost 6 bases, with 15 bases between them. Germline CDR1 DFQATT, CDR2 SNEGSKA (reference sequence). The CDR3 is 15 amino acids. The CDR3 DNA is TGCAGTGCTAGTTTGCGGCAAGGCTTTAATTCACCCCTCCACTTT. Residues: CSASLRQGFNSPLHF.

V usage is TRBV10-3 and J usage is TRBJ1-5; D is uncertain. The V and J ends lost 10 bases and 9 bases respectively, with 7 bases between them. The CDR3 extends over 9 amino acids. Looked up from germline, CDR1 is ENHRY and CDR2 is SYGVKD. The chain's CDR3 is CATPGPQHF. The DNA for the CDR3 is TGTGCCACCCCCGGGCCCCAGCATTTT.

The V call is TRBV2, the J call TRBJ1-2; D is ambiguous. The V gene's germline CDR1 is SNHLY and CDR2 FYNNEI. Between the trimmed V and J ends, which lost 8 bases and 4 bases, there was a span of 23 bases. There are 16 residues in the CDR3. CDR3 residues: CASFRPDWEAGYGYTF. CDR3 nucleotide sequence: TGTGCCAGCTTTCGGCCTGATTGGGAGGCGGGCTATGGCTACACCTTC.

In its sample, this clone was seen once. The chain joins TRBV27 to TRBJ1-6, with TRBD1 as a possible D gene (6 bases). V lost 4 bases to trimming and J lost 7 bases, with 11 bases between them. Germline lookup yields CDR1 MNHEY and CDR2 SMNVEV (reference sequence). The CDR3 has 14 amino acids. CDR3 sequence reads: CASSSGRGNSPLHF. The DNA for the CDR3 is TGTGCCAGCAGTTCGGGCAGGGGCAATTCACCCCTCCACTTT.

This chain uses TRBV24-1 with TRBJ1-2; unclear D gene. The V and J ends lost 3 bases and 1 base respectively, with 8 bases between them. Germline CDR1 and CDR2: KGHDR and SFDVKD. The CDR3 is 14 residues long. CDR3 sequence (DNA): TGTGCCACCAGTGATCATGGGAGTAACTATGGCTACACCTTC. It specifies CATSDHGSNYGYTF.

The V gene is TRBV9, the J gene TRBJ2-7; 10 bases align to TRBD1. The J segment lost 5 bases and the V segment lost 0 bases, leaving 2 bases of the junction unmatched. The CDR3 contains 14 residues. Germline CDR1 SGDLS, CDR2 YYNGEE. The CDR3 is CASSVGDRGHEQYF. The CDR3 nucleotides are TGTGCCAGCAGCGTAGGGGACAGGGGACACGAGCAGTACTTC.

The chain has TRBV7-6 and TRBJ2-2; perhaps TRBD1 as D (5 bases). The CDR3 has 17 residues. V lost 1 base and J 4 bases, leaving 16 bases between the germline ends. Germline V gene data show CDR1 as SGHVS and CDR2 as FNYEAQ. CDR3: CASSLDYTGRVTGELFF. The CDR3 region has the DNA TGTGCCAGCAGCTTAGACTATACAGGCAGGGTCACCGGGGAGCTGTTTTTT.

The V call is TRBV5-1, the J call TRBJ1-5; 7 bases map to TRBD1. With 0 bases clipped from V and 2 bases from J, the junction kept 8 bases outside the gene matches. The germline V gene encodes CDR1 SGHRS and CDR2 YFSETQ. The CDR3 spans 17 residues. The CDR3 DNA follows: TGCGCCAGCAGCTTGGGACCCACAGGGGTGGGCAATCAGCCCCAGCATTTT. Translation gives CASSLGPTGVGNQPQHF.

V and J are TRBV18 and TRBJ2-1; D may be TRBD2 (6 bases). Trimming took 3 bases from V and 10 from J, leaving 16 bases between them. CDR1 and CDR2 from the germline V gene are KGHSH and LQKENI. The CDR3 sequence is 14 residues long. The CDR3 sequence: CASSPIPVAGEQFF. CDR3 nucleotides: TGTGCCAGCTCACCTATCCCTGTGGCGGGGGAGCAGTTCTTC.

This clone was observed once. The chain has TRBV5-1 and TRBJ2-1; D remains ambiguous. Deletions cut 0 bases from V and 0 bases from J, with 10 bases between. The V gene's germline CDR1 is SGHRS and CDR2 YFSETQ. This CDR3 has 16 amino acids. CDR3 sequence (DNA): TGCGCCAGCAGCTTGGAGTTAGCCAGCTCCTACAATGAGCAGTTCTTC. It codes for CASSLELASSYNEQFF.

The chain uses TRBV6-5 and TRBJ1-1; 8 bases line up with TRBD1. The J segment lost 5 bases and the V segment lost 6 bases, leaving 2 bases of the junction unmatched. The CDR3 consists of 12 residues. The germline V gene has CDR1 MNHEY and CDR2 SVGAGI. In DNA form, the CDR3 reads TGTGCCAGCAGGACAGGGGCGACTGAAGCTTTCTTT. Its translation: CASRTGATEAFF.

The chain has TRBV4-2 and TRBJ2-7, with D possibly matching TRBD2 (6 bases). Per the germline V gene, CDR1 is LGHNA and CDR2 is YNFKEQ. This CDR3 contains 16 residues. Trimming pared 0 bases from V and 2 bases from J, leaving 14 bases between. The CDR3 region is CASSQEGSGLAYEQYF. CDR3 DNA: TGTGCCAGCAGCCAAGAGGGTAGCGGACTTGCCTACGAGCAGTACTTC.

The CDR3 here is CASRTDRGRDTQYF. The DNA for the CDR3 is TGTGCCAGCAGGACGGACAGGGGGAGAGATACGCAGTATTTT. The chain uses TRBV2 and TRBJ2-3; 10 bases are a match to TRBD1. The CDR3 spans 14 residues. Germline V lookup: CDR1 SNHLY, CDR2 FYNNEI. V was pared by 6 bases and J by 5 bases, with 5 bases of the junction left unmatched.

This chain connects TRBV7-9 to TRBJ1-1; 7 positions match TRBD1. With V trimmed by 3 bases and J by 7 bases, 5 bases remained unmatched. Germline V gene sequence: CDR1 SEHNR, CDR2 FQNEAQ (reference sequence). The CDR3 consists of 13 residues. The CDR3 spells CASSFGTASEAFF. DNA of the CDR3: TGTGCCAGCAGCTTCGGGACAGCAAGTGAAGCTTTCTTT. The variable domain in full, with the rest retrieved from reference TRBV7-9 and TRBJ1-1, is DTGVSQNPRHKITKRGQNVTFRCDPISEHNRLYWYRQTLGQGPEFLTYFQNEAQLEKSRLLSDRFSAERPKGSFSTLEIQRTEQGDSAMYLCASSFGTASEAFFGQGTRLTVV.